This TCR beta chain was identified in a study of blood T cell repertoires in COVID-19. Study-wide background: Samples of COVID-19 (acute and convalescent) were obtained from the United States, Italy and Spain. PBMCs, B-cell-depleted T cells, or T cells were the source of the cDNA or gDNA that made up the material.

Original processing notes: Estimation of nucleated cell counts relied on the amplification of reference gene primers. The repertoire was sequenced with immunoSEQ multiplex PCR; TCRdb's copy has only in-frame clones and lacks some. The D gene and trimming were derived from the DNA, and the V and J assignments and clone size from that table. The data hold 200,000 to 250,000 clones, with 85% to 90% observed a single time. Germline-derived CDR1 and CDR2 are LGHNA and YNFKEQ. The CDR3 spans 14 residues. The germline V and J ends were trimmed by 4 bases and 8 bases, with 12 bases remaining between them. The TCR originated in a man aged 18 to 29 with active or convalescent COVID-19. Sequencing was done on a sample of peripheral blood. The chain links TRBV4-2 to TRBJ1-6; D ambiguous. In nucleotides, the CDR3 is TGTGCCAGCAGCCCCGCGGGCCGGGATTCACCCCTCCACTTT. This codes for CASSPAGRDSPLHF.